These 9 T cell receptor beta chains originate from one sample sequenced in a study of CD8+ T cells in alopecia areata (dated by TCRdb to 2017 to 2018). The library was generated by the immunoSEQ multiplex PCR assay. For TCR sequencing, RNA was extracted from every sample and reverse transcribed into cDNA to serve as template. Drawn from immuneACCESS, this table holds only the in-frame rearrangements with V and J called that TCRdb kept. Clones are partly lost; checked studies trace under half to an unresolved V gene and leave the rest unexplained. This sample lists about 76,000 clones; around 67% were detected once. Clones ranked in the top ten supply roughly a quarter of the sample. In light of the paper, this sample's time point label describes: roughly 24 weeks on oral tofacitinib. What the treatment or condition label conveys for this sample: oral pan-JAK inhibitor, 5-10 mg twice daily. Sequencing used CD8+ T cells sorted from blood, obtained at week 24, from a patient treated with tofacitinib. These TCRs come from a human donor with alopecia areata.

The chain employs TRBV18 and TRBJ2-5; D assignment may be TRBD1 or TRBD2 (6 bases each). CDR1 KGHSH and CDR2 LQKENI come from the germline V gene. Trimming shortened V by 0 bases and J by 4 bases, and 15 bases separated the two germline ends. This CDR3 region has 16 residues. The CDR3 DNA is TGTGCCAGCTCACCACCCCCGGGGGCAGGAGGAGAGACCCAGTACTTC. The encoded protein is CASSPPPGAGGETQYF.

This rearrangement joins TRBV9 to TRBJ1-2; D is uncertain. Deletions cut 3 bases from V and 6 bases from J, with 21 bases between. The germline gives CDR1 SGDLS, CDR2 YYNGEE. The CDR3 is 16 amino acids. The CDR3 DNA sequence: TGTGCCAGCAGCGGACGGCTTGTGGAGATAAGCGATGGCTACACCTTC. Its protein product is CASSGRLVEISDGYTF.

DNA of the CDR3: TGTGCCAGCAGTGAAGAGCGGGAGCCCTACAATGAGCAGTTCTTC. This sequence encodes CASSEEREPYNEQFF. This chain links TRBV6-4 with TRBJ2-1; TRBD2 agrees at 8 bases. The length of the CDR3 is 15 residues. J lost 2 bases, V lost 3 bases, and 3 bases had no gene match. Germline V gene lookup returns CDR1 MRHNA and CDR2 SNTAGT.

The chain uses TRBV4-3 and TRBJ2-5; possible D gene TRBD2, 6 bases. The CDR3 runs 15 residues. V dropped 0 bases and J dropped 5 bases, with 13 bases sitting between them. Germline CDR1 and CDR2: LGHNA and YSLEER. The CDR3 region has the DNA TGCGCCAGCAGCCAAGAAGTGCGGGACCCGGAGACCCAGTACTTC. Translation: CASSQEVRDPETQYF.

The rearrangement joins TRBV19 to TRBJ1-4; no clear D. Germline CDR1 reads LNHDA; CDR2 reads SQIVND (reference sequence). The CDR3 has 12 residues. The ends were cut back, 6 bases at V and 4 bases at J, with 6 bases in the middle. CDR3 in DNA: TGTGCCAGTAGGGAGCATAATGAAAAACTGTTTTTT. Translation: CASREHNEKLFF.

The chain is built from TRBV28 and TRBJ1-1; D remains ambiguous. Trimming shortened V by 5 bases and J by 0 bases, and 7 bases separated the two germline ends. This CDR3 has 13 residues. Germline V lookup: CDR1 MDHEN, CDR2 SYDVKM. The DNA for the CDR3 is TGTGCCAGCAGTCAAAAGTTGAACACTGAAGCTTTCTTT. Its translation: CASSQKLNTEAFF.

A few counts support this clone. The J gene is TRBJ2-1, the V gene TRBV7-8; 10 nucleotides match TRBD2. CDR1 is SGHVS and CDR2 is FQNEAQ in the germline V gene. Trimming cost V 5 bases and J 6 bases; bases outside gene matches: 16. The CDR3 contains 18 residues. Written as DNA, the CDR3 is TGTGCCAGCAGCCAGAGAGCGGGAGGGCCTTTTTCCGGCAATGAGCAGTTCTTC. Its translation is CASSQRAGGPFSGNEQFF.

V and J are TRBV7-3 and TRBJ2-3, with 7 bases identical to TRBD1. Germline CDR1 is SGHTA and CDR2 is FQGTGA. This CDR3 comprises 15 residues. Trimming at V came to 2 bases and at J to 1 base, leaving 3 bases not matched to a gene. This chain's CDR3 is CASSLSGGRTDTQYF. Here the CDR3 DNA reads TGTGCCAGCAGCTTATCAGGGGGTCGCACAGATACGCAGTATTTT.

J is TRBJ2-4 and V is TRBV2; no reliable D call. Germline CDR1 reads SNHLY; CDR2 reads FYNNEI. The CDR3 length is 15 residues. Trimming left V 4 bases short and J 0 bases short, with 10 bases between. CDR3 coding DNA: TGTGCCAGCAGTGCGGCTTCACTAGCCAAAAACATTCAGTACTTC. It translates to CASSAASLAKNIQYF.